This T cell receptor beta chain originates from a study of blood T cell repertoires in COVID-19. Turning to the study itself: Acute and convalescent COVID-19 samples came from the United States, Italy and Spain.

Sequencing used immunoSEQ multiplex PCR; TCRdb keeps in-frame clones, though not all of them. In the table there are about 45,000 clones, 80% to 90% of which are singletons. The sequenced sample was peripheral blood. This clonotype was sampled from a human donor in a cohort sampled during active COVID-19.

CDR3 in amino acids: CASSYSGTGYEQYF. The CDR3 coding sequence is TGTGCCAGCAGTTACTCGGGGACAGGGTACGAGCAGTACTTC. The chain is built from TRBV6-5 and TRBJ2-7; the match to TRBD1 covers 9 bases. The CDR3 consists of 14 residues. The V gene end was trimmed by 0 bases and the J gene end by 4 bases; junction bases not matched to a gene: 1. Germline V gene sequence: CDR1 MNHEY, CDR2 SVGAGI.